A selection of T cell receptor beta chains follows, all from one sample in a study of blood T cell repertoires in COVID-19. The method was immunoSEQ multiplex PCR; TCRdb's version includes in-frame clones alone and lacks a portion of them. The sample consists of roughly 14,000 clones, approximately 78% of them appearing once. The sequencing input was peripheral blood. Source of these receptors: a man older than 75 with active or convalescent COVID-19. Each CDR3 is given with its conserved first and last residue. A D gene is named only where the DNA matches it firmly. Clone sizes are given selectively: once, few, many, or a class where the clone is expanded.

d_call	clone_size	j_call	v_call	cdr3_aa	cdr3_nt
.	medium-sized	TRBJ1-1	TRBV7-9	CARVPVTGNTEAFF	TGTGCCAGAGTCCCCGTAACGGGGAACACTGAAGCTTTCTTT
.	.	TRBJ2-7	TRBV28	CASSPLGDPTYEQYF	TGTGCCAGCAGTCCCCTCGGAGATCCTACCTACGAGCAGTACTTC
TRBD1	.	TRBJ1-2	TRBV18	CASSPSNDRVVNYGYTF	TGTGCCAGCTCACCCTCCAACGACAGGGTGGTTAACTATGGCTACACCTTC
.	once	TRBJ1-2	TRBV6-1	CASSPTPQENYGYTF	TGTGCCAGCAGTCCAACCCCACAGGAGAACTATGGCTACACCTTC
.	.	TRBJ2-7	TRBV21-1	CAGGESISYEQYF	TGTGCCGGAGGGGAGTCCATATCCTACGAGCAGTACTTC
.	.	TRBJ1-1	TRBV21-1	CASSTTGEDTEAFF	TGTGCCAGCAGCACGACAGGGGAGGACACTGAAGCTTTCTTT
.	few	TRBJ1-1	TRBV23-1	CASSQTANETGNTEAFF	TGCGCCAGCAGTCAAACGGCGAACGAGACAGGGAACACTGAAGCTTTCTTT
TRBD1	.	TRBJ1-2	TRBV10-1	CASALGTGGRYGYTF	TGCGCCAGCGCCCTTGGGACAGGGGGGAGGTATGGCTACACCTTC
.	.	TRBJ1-2	TRBV18	CASSPPPTTANYGYTF	TGTGCCAGCTCACCACCACCCACGACAGCTAACTATGGCTACACCTTC
.	.	TRBJ1-4	TRBV6-5	CASMGGNEKLFF	TGTGCCAGCATGGGGGGGAATGAAAAACTGTTTTTT
TRBD1	.	TRBJ2-7	TRBV28	CASRGQGAYEQYF	TGTGCCAGCAGGGGACAGGGGGCTTACGAGCAGTACTTC
.	.	TRBJ2-5	TRBV6-2/TRBV6-3	CASSQGGGAGPIEDF	TGTGCCAGCAGCCAGGGTGGGGGGGCCGGACCCATCGAGGACTTC
.	.	TRBJ2-6	TRBV7-9	CASSSDSYSGANVLTF	TGTGCCAGCAGCTCAGACAGCTACTCTGGGGCCAACGTCCTGACTTTC
.	.	TRBJ1-1	TRBV10-2	CASSEAGKRTEAFF	TGCGCCAGCAGTGAAGCAGGGAAGAGGACTGAAGCTTTCTTT
TRBD1	.	TRBJ1-2	TRBV12-3/TRBV12-4	CASSSWDRNGYTF	TGTGCCAGCAGTTCCTGGGACAGGAATGGCTACACCTTC
.	.	TRBJ2-7	TRBV6-2/TRBV6-3	CASSYAGGGEQYF	TGTGCCAGCAGTTACGCGGGCGGAGGCGAGCAGTACTTC
TRBD1	.	TRBJ2-7	TRBV7-9	CASSTGTGGVEQYF	TGTGCCAGCAGCACAGGGACAGGCGGCGTCGAGCAGTACTTC
.	.	TRBJ1-2	TRBV9	CASSPQGPRNYGYTF	TGTGCCAGCAGCCCCCAGGGCCCTCGGAACTATGGCTACACCTTC
TRBD2	.	TRBJ2-7	TRBV5-1	CASSSTSGGESYEQYF	TGCGCCAGCAGCTCAACTAGCGGGGGTGAGTCCTACGAGCAGTACTTC
TRBD2	.	TRBJ2-1	TRBV6-2/TRBV6-3	CASSYLAGVTNEQFF	TGTGCCAGCAGTTACCTGGCGGGGGTTACCAATGAGCAGTTCTTC
TRBD1	few	TRBJ2-5	TRBV24-1	CATSPWDSQETQYF	TGTGCCACCAGTCCTTGGGACAGCCAAGAGACCCAGTACTTC
.	.	TRBJ1-1	TRBV9	CASSVARSGEAFF	TGTGCCAGCAGCGTAGCCAGGTCAGGGGAAGCTTTCTTT
TRBD1	few	TRBJ1-1	TRBV5-6	CASSLAGGGTEAFF	TGTGCCAGCAGCTTGGCAGGGGGAGGCACTGAAGCTTTCTTT
.	.	TRBJ2-3	TRBV7-9	CASTHAGTDTQYF	TGTGCCAGCACCCATGCAGGCACAGATACGCAGTATTTT
.	.	TRBJ2-3	TRBV7-3	CASSLKPSDTQYF	TGTGCCAGCAGCTTAAAGCCCAGCGACACGCAGTATTTT
TRBD2	.	TRBJ2-1	TRBV6-2/TRBV6-3	CASSYPRKFLAGSYNEQFF	TGTGCCAGCAGTTACCCGCGGAAATTTCTAGCGGGGTCCTACAATGAGCAGTTCTTC
TRBD1	.	TRBJ1-3	TRBV5-6	CASSRDRAGNTIYF	TGTGCCAGCAGCCGGGACAGGGCAGGAAACACCATATATTTT
TRBD2	.	TRBJ2-5	TRBV7-7	CASSLGAPSGGYQETQYF	TGTGCTAGCAGCTTAGGGGCCCCCAGCGGGGGGTACCAAGAGACCCAGTACTTC
.	.	TRBJ1-2	TRBV4-1	CASSQIANYGYTF	TGCGCCAGCAGCCAAATAGCTAACTATGGCTACACCTTC
TRBD1	.	TRBJ1-5	TRBV2	CATWTGSNQPQHF	TGTGCCACCTGGACAGGTAGCAATCAGCCCCAGCATTTT
TRBD1	.	TRBJ2-7	TRBV6-6	CASSYGTGGIYEQYF	TGTGCCAGCAGTTACGGGACAGGGGGTATCTACGAGCAGTACTTC
TRBD1	.	TRBJ2-5	TRBV3-1/TRBV3-2	CASSQGDSRLGEETQYF	TGTGCCAGCAGCCAGGGGGACAGCCGTTTGGGAGAAGAGACCCAGTACTTC
TRBD1	.	TRBJ2-7	TRBV5-4	CASSLAGGSSYEQYF	TGTGCCAGCAGCTTGGCAGGGGGAAGCTCCTACGAGCAGTACTTC
.	few	TRBJ2-5	TRBV12-3/TRBV12-4	CASSLGVELTKYF	TGTGCCAGCAGTCTAGGTGTGGAGCTGACCAAGTACTTC
TRBD1	.	TRBJ2-1	TRBV7-2	CASSLDRDRGNEQFF	TGTGCCAGCAGCTTAGATAGGGACAGGGGCAATGAGCAGTTCTTC
.	.	TRBJ1-3	TRBV3-1/TRBV3-2	CASSRDSSGNTIYF	TGTGCCAGCAGCCGAGACAGCTCTGGAAACACCATATATTTT
TRBD1	.	TRBJ1-2	TRBV5-6	CASISGQGRYGYTF	TGTGCCAGCATCTCGGGACAGGGTAGATATGGCTACACCTTC
.	.	TRBJ2-2	TRBV9	CASTARLNTGELFF	TGTGCCAGCACCGCCAGATTAAACACCGGGGAGCTGTTTTTT
.	.	TRBJ1-3	TRBV7-6	CASSRGAAGNTIYF	TGTGCCAGCTCCCGGGGGGCAGCTGGAAACACCATATATTTT
.	.	TRBJ2-2	TRBV5-1	CASSLGGGETNTGELFF	TGCGCCAGCAGCTTGGGCGGGGGCGAGACGAACACCGGGGAGCTGTTTTTT
.	.	TRBJ2-7	TRBV28	CATSDMGREQYF	TGTGCCACCTCCGACATGGGGAGGGAGCAGTACTTC
.	.	TRBJ1-2	TRBV28	CASSLGTAFFYGYTF	TGTGCCAGCAGTTTAGGGACTGCTTTCTTCTATGGCTACACCTTC
.	.	TRBJ2-2	TRBV7-9	CASSFQARGTGELFF	TGTGCCAGCAGCTTCCAGGCCAGGGGAACCGGGGAGCTGTTTTTT
TRBD2	.	TRBJ2-1	TRBV6-1	CASSEPTSGGADEQFF	TGTGCCAGCAGTGAACCGACTAGCGGGGGGGCCGATGAGCAGTTCTTC
.	.	TRBJ1-1	TRBV5-1	CASSLAQLSGANTEAFF	TGCGCCAGCAGCTTGGCCCAGTTATCGGGAGCTAACACTGAAGCTTTCTTT
.	few	TRBJ2-7	TRBV9	CASSVDSSYEQYF	TGTGCCAGCAGCGTAGATAGCTCCTACGAGCAGTACTTC
TRBD1	.	TRBJ1-2	TRBV4-1	CASSRTDRDYGYTF	TGCGCCAGCAGCCGTACGGACAGGGACTATGGCTACACCTTC
TRBD1	.	TRBJ2-7	TRBV19	CASSLQGRLIGEQYF	TGTGCCAGTAGTCTACAGGGGCGGTTGATCGGCGAGCAGTACTTC
TRBD1	.	TRBJ2-2	TRBV18	CASSTGQGGTGELFF	TGTGCCAGCTCGACGGGACAGGGCGGCACCGGGGAGCTGTTTTTT
.	.	TRBJ2-7	TRBV24-1	CATSESGRGFAHEQYF	TGTGCCACCAGTGAAAGTGGGCGGGGATTTGCCCACGAGCAGTACTTC
.	.	TRBJ2-2	TRBV5-4	CASSPSPHTGELFF	TGTGCCAGCAGCCCGAGCCCGCACACCGGGGAGCTGTTTTTT
.	once	TRBJ2-7	TRBV15	CATSRRGYDEQYF	TGTGCCACCAGCAGAAGAGGGTATGACGAGCAGTACTTC
.	few	TRBJ1-4	TRBV5-6	CASSNTGKLFF	TGTGCCAGCAGCAATACAGGGAAGCTGTTTTTT
.	.	TRBJ1-4	TRBV28	CASFPSLGKMRATNEKLFF	TGTGCCAGCTTCCCCAGCCTCGGGAAGATGAGGGCAACTAATGAAAAACTGTTTTTT